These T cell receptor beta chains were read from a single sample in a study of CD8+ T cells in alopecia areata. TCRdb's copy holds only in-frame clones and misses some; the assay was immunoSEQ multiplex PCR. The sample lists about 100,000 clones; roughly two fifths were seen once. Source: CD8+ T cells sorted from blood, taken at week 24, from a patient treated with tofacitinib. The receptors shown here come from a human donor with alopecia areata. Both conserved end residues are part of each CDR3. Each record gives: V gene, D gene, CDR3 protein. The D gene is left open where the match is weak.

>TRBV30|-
CAWSGGTGELFF
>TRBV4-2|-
CASSHGTQGNYGYTF
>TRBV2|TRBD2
CASTTWREGPEDTQYF
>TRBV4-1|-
CASSQNQGTLGYTF
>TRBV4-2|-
CASSQVSREETGELFF
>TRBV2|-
CAGRVGGSNQPQHF
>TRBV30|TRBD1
CACRQGMNTEAFF
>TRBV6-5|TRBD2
CATRAGGEQYF
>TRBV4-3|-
CASSQRGANQPQHF
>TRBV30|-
CASATGTTSEQYF
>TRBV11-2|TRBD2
CASSLTSGRQSSYEQYF
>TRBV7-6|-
CASSLGEAGELFF
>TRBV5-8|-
CASIDRGSYEQYF
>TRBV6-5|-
CASSTPGVNQPQHF
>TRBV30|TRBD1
CAWNSGGSTDTQYF
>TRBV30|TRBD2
CAWSGLAGVGTDTQYF